Given below is one T cell receptor (beta chain) in context. Its antigen is as yet unknown. TCRdb reprocessed the 5' RACE reads, with one entry per CDR3 protein and no DNA. The sample includes about 450,000 distinct CDR3 sequences. The CDR3 sequence is 15 residues long. The germline V gene encodes CDR1 DFQATT and CDR2 SNEGSKA (reference sequence). These data are taken from a study of monozygotic twins with inflammatory bowel disease. The study, taken as a whole, reports: For IBD, no single strong associated signal or clonotype was supported. Using the inverse Simpson index, IBD patients had lower TCRbeta diversity than healthy co-twins.

Input material: blood. This rearrangement joins TRBV20-1 to TRBJ2-2; the TRBD2 assignment by TCRdb is unverifiable without DNA. The TCR originated in a human donor with ulcerative colitis or Crohn's disease, or a healthy co-twin of an affected twin (not recorded which). CDR3 sequence: CSARDPREGAGELFF.